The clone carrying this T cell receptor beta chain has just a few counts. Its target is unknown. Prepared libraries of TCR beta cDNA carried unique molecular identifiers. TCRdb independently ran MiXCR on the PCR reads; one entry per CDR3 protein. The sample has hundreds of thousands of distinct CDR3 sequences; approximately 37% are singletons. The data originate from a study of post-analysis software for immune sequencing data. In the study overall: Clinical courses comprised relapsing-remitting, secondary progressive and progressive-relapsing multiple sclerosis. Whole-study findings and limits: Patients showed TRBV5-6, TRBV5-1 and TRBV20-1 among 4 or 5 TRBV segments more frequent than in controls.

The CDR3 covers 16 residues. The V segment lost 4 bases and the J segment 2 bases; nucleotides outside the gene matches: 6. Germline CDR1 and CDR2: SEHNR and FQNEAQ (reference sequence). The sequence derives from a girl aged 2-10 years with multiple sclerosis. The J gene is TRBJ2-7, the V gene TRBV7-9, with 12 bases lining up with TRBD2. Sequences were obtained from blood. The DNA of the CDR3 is TGTGCCAGCAGCTGGACTAGCGGGACGTTGGCCTACGAGCAGTACTTC. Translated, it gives CASSWTSGTLAYEQYF.